This TCR beta chain is from a study of metastatic and nonmetastatic thyroid tumors. The CDR3 runs 15 residues. The germline CDR1 and CDR2 sequences are DFQATT and SNEGSKA (reference sequence). Deletions cut 4 bases from V and 2 bases from J, with 16 bases between. TCRdb re-called the PCR reads through MiXCR. The sample contains around 19,000 clones, 15% to 18% of which appear only once. Patients underwent thyroid surgery, and none had received any treatment before it. The table lists this clone with many counts. The sequenced sample consisted of blood. This sequence joins TRBV20-1 and TRBJ2-3; D is perhaps TRBD2 (6 bases). The sequence was collected from a female donor with papillary thyroid cancer or a benign thyroid nodule (not recorded which). Some clones in this sample may be carry-over from other donors' samples. CDR3 in DNA: TGCAGTGCTAACCTTGGAGGGTCTCTCACAGATACGCAGTATTTT. Its protein product is CSANLGGSLTDTQYF.